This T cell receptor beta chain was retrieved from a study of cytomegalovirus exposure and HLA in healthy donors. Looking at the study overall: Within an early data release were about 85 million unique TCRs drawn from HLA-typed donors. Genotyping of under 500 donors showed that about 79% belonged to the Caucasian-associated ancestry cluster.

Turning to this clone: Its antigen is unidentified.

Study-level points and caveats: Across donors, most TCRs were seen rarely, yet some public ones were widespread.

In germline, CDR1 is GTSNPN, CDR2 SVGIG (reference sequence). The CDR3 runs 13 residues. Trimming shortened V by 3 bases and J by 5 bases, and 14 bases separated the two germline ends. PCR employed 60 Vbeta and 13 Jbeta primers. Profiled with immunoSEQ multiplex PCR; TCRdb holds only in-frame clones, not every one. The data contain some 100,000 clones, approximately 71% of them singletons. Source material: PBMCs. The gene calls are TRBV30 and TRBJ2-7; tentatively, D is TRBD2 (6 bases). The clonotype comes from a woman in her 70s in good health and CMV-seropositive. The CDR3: CAWRLSGTHEQYF. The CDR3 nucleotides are TGTGCCTGGAGGTTGTCGGGGACTCACGAGCAGTACTTC.